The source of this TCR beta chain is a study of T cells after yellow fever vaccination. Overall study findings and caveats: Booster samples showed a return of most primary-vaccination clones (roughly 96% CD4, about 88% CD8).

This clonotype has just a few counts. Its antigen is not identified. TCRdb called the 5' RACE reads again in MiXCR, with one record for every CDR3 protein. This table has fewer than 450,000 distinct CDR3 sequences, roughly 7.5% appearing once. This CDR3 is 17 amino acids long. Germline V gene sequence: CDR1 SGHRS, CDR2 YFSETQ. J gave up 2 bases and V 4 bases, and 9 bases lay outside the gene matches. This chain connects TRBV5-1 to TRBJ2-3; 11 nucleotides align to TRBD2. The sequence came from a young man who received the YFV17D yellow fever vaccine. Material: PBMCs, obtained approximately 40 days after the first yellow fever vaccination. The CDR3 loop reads CASSALLAGETTDTQYF. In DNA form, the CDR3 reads TGCGCCAGCAGCGCGTTACTAGCGGGGGAGACCACAGATACGCAGTATTTT.